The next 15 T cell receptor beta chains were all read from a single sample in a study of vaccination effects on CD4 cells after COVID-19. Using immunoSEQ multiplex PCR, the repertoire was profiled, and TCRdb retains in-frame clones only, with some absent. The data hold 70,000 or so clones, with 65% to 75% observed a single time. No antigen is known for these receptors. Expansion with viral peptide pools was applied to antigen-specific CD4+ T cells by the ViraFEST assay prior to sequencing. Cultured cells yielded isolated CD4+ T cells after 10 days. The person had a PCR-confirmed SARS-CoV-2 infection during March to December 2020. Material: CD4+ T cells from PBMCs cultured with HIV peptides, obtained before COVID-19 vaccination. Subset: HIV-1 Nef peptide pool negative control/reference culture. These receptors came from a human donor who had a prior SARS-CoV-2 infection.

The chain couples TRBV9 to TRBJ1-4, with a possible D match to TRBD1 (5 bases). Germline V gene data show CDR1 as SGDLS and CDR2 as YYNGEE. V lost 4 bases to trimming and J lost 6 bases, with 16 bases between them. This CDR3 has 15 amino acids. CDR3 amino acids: CASSLSPGRDEKLFF. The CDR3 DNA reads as TGTGCCAGCAGCCTAAGTCCGGGGCGTGATGAAAAACTGTTTTTT.

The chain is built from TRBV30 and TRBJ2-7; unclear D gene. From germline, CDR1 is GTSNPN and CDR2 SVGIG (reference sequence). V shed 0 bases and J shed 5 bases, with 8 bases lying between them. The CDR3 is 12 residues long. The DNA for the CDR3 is TGTGCCTGGAGTGTAATGGACCACGAGCAGTACTTC. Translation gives CAWSVMDHEQYF.

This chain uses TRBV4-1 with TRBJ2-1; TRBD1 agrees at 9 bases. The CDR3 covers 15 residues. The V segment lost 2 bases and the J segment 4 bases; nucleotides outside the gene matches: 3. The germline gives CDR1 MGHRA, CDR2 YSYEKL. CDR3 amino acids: CASSQPGQGYNEQFF. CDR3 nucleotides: TGCGCCAGCAGCCAACCGGGACAGGGATACAATGAGCAGTTCTTC.

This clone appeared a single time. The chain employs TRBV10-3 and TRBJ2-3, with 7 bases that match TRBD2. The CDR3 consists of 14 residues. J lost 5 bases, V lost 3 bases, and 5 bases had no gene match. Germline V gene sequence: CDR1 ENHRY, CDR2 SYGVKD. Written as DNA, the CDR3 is TGTGCCATCAGTGATGGACTAGGGGTAGATACGCAGTATTTT. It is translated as CAISDGLGVDTQYF.

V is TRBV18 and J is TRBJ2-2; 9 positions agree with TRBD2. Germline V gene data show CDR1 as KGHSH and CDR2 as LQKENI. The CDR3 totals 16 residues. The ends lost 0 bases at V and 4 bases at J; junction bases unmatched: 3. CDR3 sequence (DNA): TGTGCCAGCTCACCACCGAGCGGGAGGACCACCGGGGAGCTGTTTTTT. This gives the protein CASSPPSGRTTGELFF.

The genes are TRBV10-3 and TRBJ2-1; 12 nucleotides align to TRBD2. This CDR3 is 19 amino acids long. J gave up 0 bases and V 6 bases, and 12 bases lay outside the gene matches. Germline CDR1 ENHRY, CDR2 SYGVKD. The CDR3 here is CAIRRDLAGGLSSYNEQFF. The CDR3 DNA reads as TGTGCCATCAGAAGGGATCTAGCGGGAGGGCTAAGCTCCTACAATGAGCAGTTCTTC.

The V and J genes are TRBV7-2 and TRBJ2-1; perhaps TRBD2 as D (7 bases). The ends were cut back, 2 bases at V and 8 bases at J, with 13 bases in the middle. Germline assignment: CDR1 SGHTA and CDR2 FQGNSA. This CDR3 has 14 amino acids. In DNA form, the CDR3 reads TGTGCCAGCAGCTTACTAGGGGGAGGGTATGAGCAGTTCTTC. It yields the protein CASSLLGGGYEQFF.

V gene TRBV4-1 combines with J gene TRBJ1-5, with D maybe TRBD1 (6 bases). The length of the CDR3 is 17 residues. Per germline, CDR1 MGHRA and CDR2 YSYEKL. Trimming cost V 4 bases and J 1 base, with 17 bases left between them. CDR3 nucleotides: TGCGCCAGCAGCCCCCGAGGGGGGGCTGGGAGCAATCAGCCCCAGCATTTT. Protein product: CASSPRGGAGSNQPQHF.

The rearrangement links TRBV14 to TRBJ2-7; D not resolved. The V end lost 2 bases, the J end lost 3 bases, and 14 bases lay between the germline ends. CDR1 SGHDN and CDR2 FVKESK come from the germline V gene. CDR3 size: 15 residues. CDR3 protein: CASSQSPVVIYEQYF. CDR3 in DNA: TGTGCCAGCAGCCAATCTCCGGTTGTGATCTACGAGCAGTACTTC.

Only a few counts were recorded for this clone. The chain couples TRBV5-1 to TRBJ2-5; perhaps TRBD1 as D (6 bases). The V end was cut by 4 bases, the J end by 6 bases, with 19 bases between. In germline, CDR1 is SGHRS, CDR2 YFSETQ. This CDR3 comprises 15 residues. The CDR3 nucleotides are TGCGCCAGCAGCCAGCCCGACAGGATAGTGAAGACCCAGTACTTC. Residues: CASSQPDRIVKTQYF.

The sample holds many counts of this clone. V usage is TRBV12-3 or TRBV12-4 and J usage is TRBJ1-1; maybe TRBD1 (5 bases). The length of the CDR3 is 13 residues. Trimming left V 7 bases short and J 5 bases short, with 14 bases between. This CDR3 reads CASTTDRRTEAFF. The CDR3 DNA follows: TGTGCCAGCACCACCGACAGACGGACTGAAGCTTTCTTT.

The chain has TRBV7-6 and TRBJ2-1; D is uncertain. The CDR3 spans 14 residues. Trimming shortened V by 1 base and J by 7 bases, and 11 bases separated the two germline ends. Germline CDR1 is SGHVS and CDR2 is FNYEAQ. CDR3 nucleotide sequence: TGTGCCAGCAGCTTAGGCCCGGCTAGGAATGAGCAGTTCTTC. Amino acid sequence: CASSLGPARNEQFF. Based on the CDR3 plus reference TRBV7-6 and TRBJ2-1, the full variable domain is GAGVSQSPRYKVTKRGQDVALRCDPISGHVSLYWYRQALGQGPEFLTYFNYEAQQDKSGLPNDRFSAERPEGSISTLTIQRTEQRDSAMYRCASSLGPARNEQFFGPGTRLTVL.

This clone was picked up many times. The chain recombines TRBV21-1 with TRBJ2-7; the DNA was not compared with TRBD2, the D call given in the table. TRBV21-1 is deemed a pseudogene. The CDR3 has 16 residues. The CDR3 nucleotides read TGTGCCAGCAGCAAGCAGGGACTAGCGGGCCACTACGAGCAGTACTTC. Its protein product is CASSKQGLAGHYEQYF.

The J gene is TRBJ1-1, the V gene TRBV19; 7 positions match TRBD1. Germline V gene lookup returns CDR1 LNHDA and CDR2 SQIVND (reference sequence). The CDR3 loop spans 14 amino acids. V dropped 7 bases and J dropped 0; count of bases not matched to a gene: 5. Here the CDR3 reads CASTTDRVNTEAFF. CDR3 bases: TGTGCCAGTACCACCGACAGGGTGAACACTGAAGCTTTCTTT.

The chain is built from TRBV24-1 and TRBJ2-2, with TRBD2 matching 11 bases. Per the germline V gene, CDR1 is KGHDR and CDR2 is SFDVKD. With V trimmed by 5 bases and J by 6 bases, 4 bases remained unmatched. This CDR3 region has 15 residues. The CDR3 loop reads CATSAMTSGAGELFF. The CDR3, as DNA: TGTGCCACCAGTGCAATGACTAGCGGGGCCGGGGAGCTGTTTTTT.